The present T cell receptor beta chain was sequenced within a study of OX40 agonist ivuxolimab in advanced cancers. As for the study in general: One patient with hepatocellular carcinoma and two with cutaneous melanoma, three in all, had partial responses.

Profiling relied on immunoSEQ multiplex PCR, and the TCRdb table lists in-frame clones only, not all of them. This sample has 65,000 to 80,000 clones; approximately 86% occur once, and the top ten carry 1.5% to 2%. Study-wide points: Dose levels from 0.1 to 3.0 mg/kg saw CD4+ and CD8+ blood T cells expand clonally by week 6. Expanded peripheral T cell antigen specificity was not determined.

About this clone: Its antigen is still unknown.

This TCR was recovered from an adult with an advanced solid tumor such as melanoma, head and neck, liver or kidney cancer. The source material was CD4+ or CD8+ T cells sorted from blood, sampled in a trial of the OX40 agonist ivuxolimab.

CDR3 protein: CASRDRFSNQPQHF. As DNA, the CDR3 is TGTGCCAGCCGGGACAGGTTTAGCAATCAGCCCCAGCATTTT. J is TRBJ1-5 and V is TRBV2, with TRBD1 matching 8 bases. Per the germline V gene, CDR1 is SNHLY and CDR2 is FYNNEI. V lost 8 bases and J lost 0; bases outside the gene matches: 3. CDR3 size: 14 residues.